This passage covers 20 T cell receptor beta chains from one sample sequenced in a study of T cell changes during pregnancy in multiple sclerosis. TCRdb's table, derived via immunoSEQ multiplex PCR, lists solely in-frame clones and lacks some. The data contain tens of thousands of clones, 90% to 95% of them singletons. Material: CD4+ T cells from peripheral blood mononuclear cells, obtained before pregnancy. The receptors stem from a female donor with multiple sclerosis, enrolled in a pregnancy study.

The CDR3 sequence is CASSALAGQNEQFF. The CDR3 nucleotides read TGTGCCAGCAGTGCGCTAGCGGGACAAAATGAGCAGTTCTTC. The V call is TRBV2, the J call TRBJ2-1; 9 bases map to TRBD2. CDR1 is SNHLY, CDR2 FYNNEI, per germline. CDR3 length equals 14 residues. Unmatched junction bases numbered 5, after V lost 4 bases and J lost 7 bases. Complete variable domain (other parts from reference TRBV2 and TRBJ2-1): EPEVTQTPSHQVTQMGQEVILRCVPISNHLYFYWYRQILGQKVEFLVSFYNNEISEKSEIFDDQFSVERPDGSNFTLKIRSTKLEDSAMYFCASSALAGQNEQFFGPGTRLTVL.

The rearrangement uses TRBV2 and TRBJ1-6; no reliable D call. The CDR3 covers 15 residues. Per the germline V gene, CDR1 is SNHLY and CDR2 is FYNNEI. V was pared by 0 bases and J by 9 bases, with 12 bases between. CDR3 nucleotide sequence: TGTGCCAGCAGTGAAGCAGAGGGTCGCGGTTCACCCCTCCACTTT. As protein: CASSEAEGRGSPLHF.

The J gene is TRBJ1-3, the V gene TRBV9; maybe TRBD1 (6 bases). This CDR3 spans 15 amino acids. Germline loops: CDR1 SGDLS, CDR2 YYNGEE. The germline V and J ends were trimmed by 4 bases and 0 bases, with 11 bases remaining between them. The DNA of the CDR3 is TGTGCCAGCAGCTCATTGGACAGCTCTGGAAACACCATATATTTT. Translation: CASSSLDSSGNTIYF.

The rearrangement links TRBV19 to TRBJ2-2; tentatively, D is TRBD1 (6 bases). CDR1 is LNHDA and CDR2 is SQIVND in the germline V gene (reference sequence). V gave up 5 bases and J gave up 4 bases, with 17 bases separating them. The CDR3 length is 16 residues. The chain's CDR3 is CASSAQLGAGTGELFF. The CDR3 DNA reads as TGTGCCAGTAGTGCTCAGTTGGGGGCGGGCACCGGGGAGCTGTTTTTT.

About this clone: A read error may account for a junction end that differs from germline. CDR3 region: CASSLAGTGVRDEQFF. In DNA, the CDR3 is TGTGCCAGCAGCCTAGCGGGAACAGGGGTTAGGGATGAGCAGTTCTTC. The chain employs TRBV7-2 and TRBJ2-1; 9 nucleotides line up with TRBD2. The CDR3 has 16 amino acids. Germline CDR1 is SGHTA and CDR2 is FQGNSA.

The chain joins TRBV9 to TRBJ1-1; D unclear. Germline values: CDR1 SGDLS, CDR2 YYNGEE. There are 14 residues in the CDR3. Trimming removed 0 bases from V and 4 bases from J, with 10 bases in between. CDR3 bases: TGTGCCAGCAGCGTAGCGGAGAGGGTCACTGAAGCTTTCTTT. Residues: CASSVAERVTEAFF.

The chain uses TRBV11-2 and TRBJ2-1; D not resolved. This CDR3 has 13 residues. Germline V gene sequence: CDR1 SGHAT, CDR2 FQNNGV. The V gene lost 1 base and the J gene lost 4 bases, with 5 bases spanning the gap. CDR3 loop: CASSLVQYNEQFF. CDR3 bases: TGTGCCAGCAGCTTAGTTCAATACAATGAGCAGTTCTTC.

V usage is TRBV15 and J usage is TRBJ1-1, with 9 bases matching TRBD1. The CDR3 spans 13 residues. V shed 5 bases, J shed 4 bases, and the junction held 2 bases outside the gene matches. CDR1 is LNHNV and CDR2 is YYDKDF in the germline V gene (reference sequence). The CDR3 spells CATSGTGFTEAFF. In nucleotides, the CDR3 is TGTGCCACCAGCGGGACAGGGTTCACTGAAGCTTTCTTT.

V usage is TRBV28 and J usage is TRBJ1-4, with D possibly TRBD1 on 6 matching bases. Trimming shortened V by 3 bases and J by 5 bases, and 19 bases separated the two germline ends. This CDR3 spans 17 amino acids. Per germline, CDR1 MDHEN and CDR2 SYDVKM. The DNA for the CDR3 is TGTGCCAGCAGTTTGTGGGGGCAGGGAGTTCAAAATGAAAAACTGTTTTTT. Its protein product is CASSLWGQGVQNEKLFF. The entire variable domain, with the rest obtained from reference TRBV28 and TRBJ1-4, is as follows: DVKVTQSSRYLVKRTGEKVFLECVQDMDHENMFWYRQDPGLGLRLIYFSYDVKMKEKGDIPEGYSVSREKKERFSLILESASTNQTSMYLCASSLWGQGVQNEKLFFGSGTQLSVL.

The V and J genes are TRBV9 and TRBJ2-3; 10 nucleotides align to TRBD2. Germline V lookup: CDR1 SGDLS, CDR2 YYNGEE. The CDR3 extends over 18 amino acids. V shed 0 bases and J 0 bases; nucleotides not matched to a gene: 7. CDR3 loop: CASSVAGGLAASTDTQYF. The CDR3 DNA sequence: TGTGCCAGCAGCGTAGCTGGCGGACTAGCGGCTAGCACAGATACGCAGTATTTT. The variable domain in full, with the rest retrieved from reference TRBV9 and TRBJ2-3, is DSGVTQTPKHLITATGQRVTLRCSPRSGDLSVYWYQQSLDQGLQFLIQYYNGEERAKGNILERFSAQQFPDLHSELNLSSLELGDSALYFCASSVAGGLAASTDTQYFGPGTRLTVL.

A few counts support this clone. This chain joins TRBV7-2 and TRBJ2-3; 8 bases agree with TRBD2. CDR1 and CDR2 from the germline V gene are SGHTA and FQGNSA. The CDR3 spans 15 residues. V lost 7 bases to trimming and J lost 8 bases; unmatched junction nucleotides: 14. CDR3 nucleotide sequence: TGTGCCAGCACCCCCCCGGGGGGGCGGGCGCTTACGCAGTATTTT. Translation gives CASTPPGGRALTQYF.

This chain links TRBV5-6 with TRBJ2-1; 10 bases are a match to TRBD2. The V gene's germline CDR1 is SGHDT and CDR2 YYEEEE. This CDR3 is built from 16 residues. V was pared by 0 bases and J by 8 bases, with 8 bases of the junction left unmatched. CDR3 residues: CASSLVLAGTSHEQFF. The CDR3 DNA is TGTGCCAGCAGCTTGGTACTAGCGGGAACGTCGCATGAGCAGTTCTTC.

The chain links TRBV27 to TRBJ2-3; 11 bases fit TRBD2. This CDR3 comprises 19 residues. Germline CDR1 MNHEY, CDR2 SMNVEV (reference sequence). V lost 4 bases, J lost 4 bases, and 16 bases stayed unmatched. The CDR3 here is CASSSRGGHSGRGADTQYF. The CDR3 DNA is TGTGCCAGCAGTTCCCGCGGCGGCCATAGCGGGAGGGGCGCAGATACGCAGTATTTT.

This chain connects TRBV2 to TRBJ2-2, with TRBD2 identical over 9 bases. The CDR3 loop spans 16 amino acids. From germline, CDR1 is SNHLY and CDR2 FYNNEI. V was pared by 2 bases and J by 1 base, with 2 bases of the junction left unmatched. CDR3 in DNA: TGTGCCAGCAGTGAAAGACTAGCGGTGAACACCGGGGAGCTGTTTTTT. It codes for CASSERLAVNTGELFF.

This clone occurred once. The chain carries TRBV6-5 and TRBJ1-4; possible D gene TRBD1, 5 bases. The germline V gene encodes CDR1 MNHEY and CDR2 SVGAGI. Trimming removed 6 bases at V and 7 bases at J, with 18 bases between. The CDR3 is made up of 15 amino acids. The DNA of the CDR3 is TGTGCCAGCAGCCGCCACAGGTCCGGGAGTGAAAAACTGTTTTTT. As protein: CASSRHRSGSEKLFF.

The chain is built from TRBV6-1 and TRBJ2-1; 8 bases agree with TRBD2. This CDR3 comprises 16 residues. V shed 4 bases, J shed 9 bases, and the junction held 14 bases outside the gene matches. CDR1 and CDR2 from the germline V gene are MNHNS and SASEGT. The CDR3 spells CASSALGETSAAEQFF. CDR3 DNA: TGTGCCAGCAGTGCCTTAGGCGAGACTAGCGCTGCTGAGCAGTTCTTC.

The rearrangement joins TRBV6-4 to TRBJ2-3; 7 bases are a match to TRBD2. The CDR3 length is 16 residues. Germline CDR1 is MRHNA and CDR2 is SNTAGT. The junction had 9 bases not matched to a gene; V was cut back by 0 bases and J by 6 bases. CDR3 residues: CASSDSAGVATDTQYF. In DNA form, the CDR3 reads TGTGCCAGCAGTGACTCTGCGGGAGTGGCGACGGATACGCAGTATTTT.

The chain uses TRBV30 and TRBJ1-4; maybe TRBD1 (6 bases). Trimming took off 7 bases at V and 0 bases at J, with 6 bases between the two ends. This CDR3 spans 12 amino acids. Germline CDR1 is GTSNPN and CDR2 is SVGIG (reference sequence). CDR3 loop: CASGATNEKLFF. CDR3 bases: TGTGCCTCAGGGGCAACTAATGAAAAACTGTTTTTT. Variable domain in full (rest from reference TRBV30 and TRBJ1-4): SQTIHQWPATLVQPVGSPLSLECTVEGTSNPNLYWYRQAAGRGLQLLFYSVGIGQISSEVPQNLSASRPQDRQFILSSKKLLLSDSGFYLCASGATNEKLFFGSGTQLSVL.

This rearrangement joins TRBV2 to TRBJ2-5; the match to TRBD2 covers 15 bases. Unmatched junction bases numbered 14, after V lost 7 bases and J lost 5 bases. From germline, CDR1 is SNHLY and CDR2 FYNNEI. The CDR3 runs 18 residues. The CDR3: CASTPRTSGRAYGETQYF. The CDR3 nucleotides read TGTGCCAGCACCCCCCGGACTAGCGGGAGGGCCTACGGGGAGACCCAGTACTTC. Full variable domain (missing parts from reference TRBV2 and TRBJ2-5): EPEVTQTPSHQVTQMGQEVILRCVPISNHLYFYWYRQILGQKVEFLVSFYNNEISEKSEIFDDQFSVERPDGSNFTLKIRSTKLEDSAMYFCASTPRTSGRAYGETQYFGPGTRLLVL.

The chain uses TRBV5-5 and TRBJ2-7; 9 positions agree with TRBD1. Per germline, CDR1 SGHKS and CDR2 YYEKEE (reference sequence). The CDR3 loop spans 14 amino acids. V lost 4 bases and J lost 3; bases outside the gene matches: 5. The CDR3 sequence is CASSLTTGGYEQYF. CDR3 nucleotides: TGTGCCAGCAGCCTTACGACAGGGGGCTACGAGCAGTACTTC.